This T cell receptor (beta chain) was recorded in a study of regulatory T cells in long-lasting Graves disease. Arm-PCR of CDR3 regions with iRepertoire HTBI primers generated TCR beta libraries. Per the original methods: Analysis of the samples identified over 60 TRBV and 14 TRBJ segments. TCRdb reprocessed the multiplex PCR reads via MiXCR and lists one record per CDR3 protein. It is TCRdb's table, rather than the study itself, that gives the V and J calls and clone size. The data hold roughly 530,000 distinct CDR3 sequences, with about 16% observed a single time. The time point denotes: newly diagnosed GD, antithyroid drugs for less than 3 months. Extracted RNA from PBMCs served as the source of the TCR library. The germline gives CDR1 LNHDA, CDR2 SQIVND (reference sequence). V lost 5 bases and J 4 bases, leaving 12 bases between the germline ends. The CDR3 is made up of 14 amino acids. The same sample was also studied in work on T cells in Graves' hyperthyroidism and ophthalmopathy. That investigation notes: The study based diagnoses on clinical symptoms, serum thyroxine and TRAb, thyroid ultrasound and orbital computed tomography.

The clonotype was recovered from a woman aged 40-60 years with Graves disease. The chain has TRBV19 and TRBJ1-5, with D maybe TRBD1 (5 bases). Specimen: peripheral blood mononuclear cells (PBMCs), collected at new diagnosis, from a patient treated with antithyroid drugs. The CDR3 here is CASSPGPPNQPQHF. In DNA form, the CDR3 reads TGTGCCAGTAGTCCGGGACCGCCGAATCAGCCCCAGCATTTT.